These T cell receptor beta chains were read from a single sample in a study of metastatic and nonmetastatic thyroid tumors. Via MiXCR, TCRdb re-called the PCR reads. Of 30,000 to 50,000 clones listed, roughly 12% are singletons. Sequencing was performed on blood. Source of these receptors: a female donor with papillary thyroid cancer or a benign thyroid nodule (not recorded which). Some clones in this sample may be carry-over from other donors' samples. Both conserved end residues are trimmed from each CDR3. The order of the fields is J gene, V gene, clone size, CDR3 protein. Some rows have no size entry. The others give once, few or many, or a class for an expanded clone.

>TRBJ2-2|TRBV4-1|few
ASSQTGAAGELF
>TRBJ1-1|TRBV28|many
ASSISVANTEAF
>TRBJ2-5|TRBV6-1|NA
ASNRLAAETQY
>TRBJ1-2|TRBV12-3/TRBV12-4|many
ASSWERGYGYT
>TRBJ2-5|TRBV6-1|NA
ASSEEGQGKRH
>TRBJ2-2|TRBV6-2/TRBV6-3|NA
ASSLSRVTGGGTRELF
>TRBJ1-2|TRBV2|many
ASGSTGGGYGYT
>TRBJ2-3|TRBV6-4|NA
ASSVDRSTDTQY
>TRBJ2-3|TRBV5-1|once
ASSIRPEDTQY
>TRBJ2-3|TRBV5-1|NA
ASSLGSPADTQY
>TRBJ1-1|TRBV15|few
ATSRDVRGQVAWGGKTF
>TRBJ1-1|TRBV5-6|NA
ASSFRNTEAF
>TRBJ2-1|TRBV19|many
ASSPGLAGGIQYNEQF
>TRBJ2-7|TRBV10-3|few
AIGGTGDSYEQY
>TRBJ1-5|TRBV20-1|many
SARDNVNSH
>TRBJ2-5|TRBV20-1|many
SKTSGAQETQY
>TRBJ1-2|TRBV15|many
ATSTRRGGRYGYT
>TRBJ2-2|TRBV6-1|medium-sized
AASAGTGDTGELF
>TRBJ2-2|TRBV30|NA
AVSDREGGELF
>TRBJ2-3|TRBV20-1|many
SARVQGSTDTQY
>TRBJ1-1|TRBV11-2|many
ASSSGGGEAF
>TRBJ1-1|TRBV12-3/TRBV12-4|many
ASSLIRDTEAF
>TRBJ2-7|TRBV28|many
ASASLFRAEGQY
>TRBJ1-1|TRBV12-3/TRBV12-4|many
ASSTSYTEAF
>TRBJ1-5|TRBV6-6|many
ASSRRAVPEGYSNQPQH
>TRBJ2-3|TRBV20-1|many
SVEPGDRGAHTQY
>TRBJ1-2|TRBV4-2|many
ASSQVPDRVYGYT
>TRBJ2-1|TRBV12-3/TRBV12-4|many
ASNLGGEADNEQF
>TRBJ1-5|TRBV19|few
ASSATSQYVSQH
>TRBJ2-2|TRBV12-5|few
ASDHSGDGANTGELF
>TRBJ2-2|TRBV5-1|many
ASSLSGAFTGELF
>TRBJ1-4|TRBV7-8|many
ASSVGTEIEKLF
>TRBJ1-1|TRBV9|many
ASSGANTEAF